The subject of this entry is one TCR beta chain. These data come from a study of control samples from healthy donors and cancer patients. There are 15 residues in the CDR3. With 3 bases clipped from V and 3 bases from J, the junction kept 8 bases outside the gene matches. The germline V gene has CDR1 MNHNS and CDR2 SASEGT. Data came from immunoSEQ multiplex PCR; TCRdb stores just in-frame clones and leaves some out. The sample has around 200,000 clones, 90% to 95% seen once. Material for sequencing was blood. The source of this sequence is a man younger than 35 in good health. The chain is built from TRBV6-1 and TRBJ2-7; the match to TRBD1 covers 7 bases. The CDR3 sequence is CASSDQGQTLYEQYF. The CDR3 nucleotides read TGTGCCAGCAGTGATCAGGGACAGACCCTCTACGAGCAGTACTTC.